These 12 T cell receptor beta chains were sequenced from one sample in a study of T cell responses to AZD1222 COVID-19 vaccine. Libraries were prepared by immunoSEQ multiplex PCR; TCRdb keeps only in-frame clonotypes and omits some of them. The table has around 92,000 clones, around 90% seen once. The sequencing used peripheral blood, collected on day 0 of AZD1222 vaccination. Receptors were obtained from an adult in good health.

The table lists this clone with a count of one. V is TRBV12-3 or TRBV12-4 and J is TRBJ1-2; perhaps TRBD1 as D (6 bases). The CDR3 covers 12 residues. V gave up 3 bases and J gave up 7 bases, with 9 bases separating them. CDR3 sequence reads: CASSFWGAGYTF. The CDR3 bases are TGTGCCAGCAGTTTTTGGGGGGCTGGCTACACCTTC.

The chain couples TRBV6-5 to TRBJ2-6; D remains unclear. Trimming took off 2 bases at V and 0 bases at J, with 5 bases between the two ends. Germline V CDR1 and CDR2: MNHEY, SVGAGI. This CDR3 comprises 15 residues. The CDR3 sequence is CASSYVDSGANVLTF. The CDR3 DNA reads TGTGCCAGCAGTTACGTAGACTCTGGGGCCAACGTCCTGACTTTC.

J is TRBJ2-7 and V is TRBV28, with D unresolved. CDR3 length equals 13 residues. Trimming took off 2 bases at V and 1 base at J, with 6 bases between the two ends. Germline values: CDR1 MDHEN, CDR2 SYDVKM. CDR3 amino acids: CASSLTGSYEQYF. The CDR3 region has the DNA TGTGCCAGCAGTTTAACCGGGTCCTACGAGCAGTACTTC. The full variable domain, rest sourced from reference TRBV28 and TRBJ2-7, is DVKVTQSSRYLVKRTGEKVFLECVQDMDHENMFWYRQDPGLGLRLIYFSYDVKMKEKGDIPEGYSVSREKKERFSLILESASTNQTSMYLCASSLTGSYEQYFGPGTRLTVT.

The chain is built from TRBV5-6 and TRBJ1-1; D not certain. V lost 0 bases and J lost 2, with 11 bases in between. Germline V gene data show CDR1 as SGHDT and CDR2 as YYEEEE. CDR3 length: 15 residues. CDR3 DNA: TGTGCCAGCAGCTTGGGGGCAGAGCCAAACACTGAAGCTTTCTTT. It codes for CASSLGAEPNTEAFF.

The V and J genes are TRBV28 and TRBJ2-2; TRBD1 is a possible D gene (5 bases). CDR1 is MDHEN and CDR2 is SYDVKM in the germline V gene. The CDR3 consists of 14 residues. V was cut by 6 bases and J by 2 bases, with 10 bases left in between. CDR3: CASRGQGNTGELFF. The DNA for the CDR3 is TGTGCCAGCAGAGGGCAGGGTAACACCGGGGAGCTGTTTTTT. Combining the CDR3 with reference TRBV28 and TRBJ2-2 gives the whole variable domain DVKVTQSSRYLVKRTGEKVFLECVQDMDHENMFWYRQDPGLGLRLIYFSYDVKMKEKGDIPEGYSVSREKKERFSLILESASTNQTSMYLCASRGQGNTGELFFGEGSRLTVL.

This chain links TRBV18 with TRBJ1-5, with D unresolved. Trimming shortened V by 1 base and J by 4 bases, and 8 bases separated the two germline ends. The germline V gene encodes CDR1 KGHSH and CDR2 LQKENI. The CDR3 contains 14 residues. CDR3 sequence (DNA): TGTGCCAGCTCACCACAGAGGTCGAATCAGCCCCAGCATTTT. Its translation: CASSPQRSNQPQHF. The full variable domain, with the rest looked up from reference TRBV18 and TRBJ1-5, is NAGVMQNPRHLVRRRGQEARLRCSPMKGHSHVYWYRQLPEEGLKFMVYLQKENIIDESGMPKERFSAEFPKEGPSILRIQQVVRGDSAAYFCASSPQRSNQPQHFGDGTRLSIL.

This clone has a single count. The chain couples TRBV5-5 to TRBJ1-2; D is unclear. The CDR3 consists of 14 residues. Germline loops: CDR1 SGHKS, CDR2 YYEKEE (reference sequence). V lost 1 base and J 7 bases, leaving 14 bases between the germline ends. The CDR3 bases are TGTGCCAGCAGCTTGTTCGTAACTGGGAGTGGCTACACCTTC. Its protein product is CASSLFVTGSGYTF.

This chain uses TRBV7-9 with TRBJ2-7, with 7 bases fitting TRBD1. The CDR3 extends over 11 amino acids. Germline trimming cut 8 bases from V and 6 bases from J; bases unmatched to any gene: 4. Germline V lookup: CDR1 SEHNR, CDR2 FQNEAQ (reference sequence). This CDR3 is CASGRDSEQYF. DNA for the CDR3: TGTGCCAGCGGCCGGGACAGCGAGCAGTACTTC.

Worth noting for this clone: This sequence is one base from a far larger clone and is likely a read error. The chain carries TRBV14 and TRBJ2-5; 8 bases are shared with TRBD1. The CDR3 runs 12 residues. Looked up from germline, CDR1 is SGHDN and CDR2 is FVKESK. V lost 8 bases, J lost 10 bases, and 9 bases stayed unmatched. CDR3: CASCSDRALQYF. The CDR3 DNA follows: TGTGCCAGCTGCTCGGACAGGGCTCTCCAGTACTTC. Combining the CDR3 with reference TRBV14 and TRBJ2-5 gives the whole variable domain EAGVTQFPSHSVIEKGQTVTLRCDPISGHDNLYWYRRVMGKEIKFLLHFVKESKQDESGMPNNRFLAERTGGTYSTLKVQPAELEDSGVYFCASCSDRALQYFGPGTRLLVL.

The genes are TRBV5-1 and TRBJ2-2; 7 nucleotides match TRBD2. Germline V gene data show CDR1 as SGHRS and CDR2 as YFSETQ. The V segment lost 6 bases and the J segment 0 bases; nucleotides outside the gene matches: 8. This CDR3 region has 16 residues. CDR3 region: CASTPRGDANTGELFF. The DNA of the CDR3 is TGCGCCAGCACCCCTCGGGGGGACGCGAACACCGGGGAGCTGTTTTTT.

The CDR3 nucleotides read TGCGCCAGCAGCCAACAGGGGGCCTCCTACGAGCAGTACTTC. As protein: CASSQQGASYEQYF. This rearrangement joins TRBV5-1 to TRBJ2-7, with 9 bases aligning to TRBD1. The CDR3 consists of 14 residues. Germline V gives CDR1 SGHRS, CDR2 YFSETQ. V shed 4 bases and J 0 bases; nucleotides not matched to a gene: 2.

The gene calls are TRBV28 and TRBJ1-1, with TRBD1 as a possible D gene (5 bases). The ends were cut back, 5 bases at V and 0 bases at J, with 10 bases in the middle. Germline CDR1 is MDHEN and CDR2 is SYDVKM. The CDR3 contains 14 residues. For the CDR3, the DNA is TGTGCCAGCAGTCCCGGGGGAATGAACACTGAAGCTTTCTTT. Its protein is CASSPGGMNTEAFF.